Following are 14 T cell receptor beta chains from one sample sequenced in a study of control samples from healthy donors and cancer patients. Data came from immunoSEQ multiplex PCR; TCRdb stores just in-frame clones and leaves some out. The sample includes some 64,000 clones, around 87% seen only once; the top ten take over 2%. Specimen: PBMCs. The receptors originated from a woman in her forties or fifties with head and neck cancer.

V gene TRBV7-9 combines with J gene TRBJ2-1, with D possibly matching TRBD2 (6 bases). V was pared by 5 bases and J by 9 bases, with 20 bases between. Germline CDR1 and CDR2: SEHNR and FQNEAQ (reference sequence). The CDR3 length is 15 residues. Here the CDR3 DNA reads TGTGCCAGCAGCGTGACTAGTGGGGAACGGGCTGAGCAGTTCTTC. Protein product: CASSVTSGERAEQFF.

V is TRBV19 and J is TRBJ2-1; tentative D call: TRBD2 (5 bases). Germline CDR1 is LNHDA and CDR2 is SQIVND (reference sequence). V dropped 10 bases and J dropped 9 bases, with 10 bases sitting between them. The CDR3 extends over 10 amino acids. The CDR3, as DNA: TGTGCCACCGGAGGAATTGAGCAGTTCTTC. It encodes CATGGIEQFF.

In regard to this clone: At the DNA level, this CDR3 is encoded by other sequences in the same sample as well. J is TRBJ2-7 and V is TRBV5-5; 7 bases agree with TRBD1. The CDR3 is 14 amino acids. CDR1 and CDR2 (germline): SGHKS, YYEKEE (reference sequence). V lost 1 base to trimming and J lost 2 bases; unmatched junction nucleotides: 3. The DNA for the CDR3 is TGTGCCAGCAGCTTGAGGACAGGTACCTACGAGCAGTACTTC. This encodes CASSLRTGTYEQYF.

J is TRBJ1-3 and V is TRBV4-2; D gene uncertain. The germline V gene encodes CDR1 LGHNA and CDR2 YNFKEQ. The CDR3 is made up of 16 amino acids. V lost 0 bases, J lost 0 bases, and 9 bases lay in between. The CDR3: CASSQDGEGSGNTIYF. The CDR3 DNA is TGTGCCAGCAGCCAAGATGGCGAGGGCTCTGGAAACACCATATATTTT.

The rearrangement links TRBV3-1 (or the pseudogene TRBV3-2) to TRBJ2-7; D perhaps matches TRBD1 (6 bases). The length of the CDR3 is 15 residues. In germline, CDR1 is LGHDT, CDR2 YNNKEL (reference sequence). Trimming removed 0 bases from V and 0 bases from J, with 9 bases in between. The CDR3 is CASSQDYRASYEQYF. CDR3 DNA sequence: TGTGCCAGCAGCCAAGATTACAGGGCCTCCTACGAGCAGTACTTC.

The J gene is TRBJ2-5, the V gene TRBV7-6; D perhaps matches TRBD1 (6 bases). Germline V gene lookup returns CDR1 SGHVS and CDR2 FNYEAQ. V lost 3 bases to trimming and J lost 5 bases, with 13 bases between them. This CDR3 spans 14 amino acids. This chain's CDR3 is CASSFGTIGETQYF. The CDR3 nucleotides are TGTGCCAGCAGCTTCGGGACAATAGGGGAGACCCAGTACTTC.

On this clone: The junction departs from germline at one end; a sequencing error may be responsible. The chain is built from TRBV3-1 (or the pseudogene TRBV3-2) and TRBJ2-7, with 9 positions matching TRBD2. The length of the CDR3 is 14 residues. Looked up from germline, CDR1 is LGHDT and CDR2 is YNNKEL (reference sequence). CDR3 loop: CASNQGLAGIEQYF. In DNA form, the CDR3 reads TGTGCCAGCAACCAAGGGCTAGCGGGGATTGAGCAGTACTTC.

V gene TRBV3-1 (or the pseudogene TRBV3-2) combines with J gene TRBJ1-2; tentatively, D is TRBD1 (6 bases). V lost 0 bases and J lost 4, with 12 bases in between. This CDR3 contains 15 residues. The V gene's germline CDR1 is LGHDT and CDR2 YNNKEL (reference sequence). CDR3 protein: CASSQDRRTVYGYTF. CDR3 nucleotides: TGTGCCAGCAGCCAAGATCGGAGGACAGTCTATGGCTACACCTTC.

This chain joins TRBV2 and TRBJ1-1; D uncertain. The CDR3 runs to 14 residues. The germline gives CDR1 SNHLY, CDR2 FYNNEI. V gave up 3 bases and J gave up 5 bases, with 13 bases separating them. The DNA of the CDR3 is TGTGCCAGCAGTGACGCGCCGCCGAGGACTGAAGCTTTCTTT. As protein: CASSDAPPRTEAFF. The full variable domain, its missing parts supplied by reference TRBV2 and TRBJ1-1, is EPEVTQTPSHQVTQMGQEVILRCVPISNHLYFYWYRQILGQKVEFLVSFYNNEISEKSEIFDDQFSVERPDGSNFTLKIRSTKLEDSAMYFCASSDAPPRTEAFFGQGTRLTVV.

The chain links TRBV29-1 to TRBJ1-2; D may be TRBD1 (6 bases). The V end lost 4 bases, the J end lost 5 bases, and 14 bases lay between the germline ends. The CDR3 is made up of 13 amino acids. Germline V gives CDR1 SQVTM, CDR2 ANQGSEA. The CDR3 spells CSVAEPDRYGYTF. CDR3 DNA sequence: TGCAGCGTTGCCGAACCGGACAGATATGGCTACACCTTC.

The V gene is TRBV4-1, the J gene TRBJ2-1; 8 bases are shared with TRBD2. V trimming: 4 bases; J trimming: 0 bases; junction bases outside the gene matches: 5. The germline V gene has CDR1 MGHRA and CDR2 YSYEKL. The CDR3 sequence is 16 residues long. CDR3 loop: CASSLIAGSSYNEQFF. Written as DNA, the CDR3 is TGCGCCAGCAGCCTTATAGCGGGAAGCTCCTACAATGAGCAGTTCTTC.

This chain connects TRBV6-5 to TRBJ2-7; D is unresolved. From germline, CDR1 is MNHEY and CDR2 SVGAGI. The germline V and J ends were trimmed by 7 bases and 7 bases, with 20 bases remaining between them. The CDR3 length is 14 residues. CDR3 bases: TGTGCCAGCACCCAAAATCCATCTGTTGGGGAGCAGTACTTC. As protein: CASTQNPSVGEQYF.

The chain has TRBV5-1 and TRBJ1-3; a weak D match, TRBD1 (5 bases). This CDR3 region has 19 residues. The germline V and J ends were trimmed by 1 base and 0 bases, with 20 bases remaining between them. The germline V gene has CDR1 SGHRS and CDR2 YFSETQ. The CDR3 DNA follows: TGCGCCAGCAGCTTGTATTTGGGGACGCCCAGAACCTCTGGAAACACCATATATTTT. It encodes CASSLYLGTPRTSGNTIYF.

DNA of the CDR3: TGTGCCAGCAGCTTACCGACAGGGGCCACTGAAGCTTTCTTT. Translating gives CASSLPTGATEAFF. The chain joins TRBV7-2 to TRBJ1-1; TRBD1 matches 8 bases. The CDR3 is 14 amino acids. Germline V gene data show CDR1 as SGHTA and CDR2 as FQGNSA. V shed 2 bases and J 4 bases; nucleotides not matched to a gene: 3.